This T cell receptor (beta chain) was observed in a study of shared clonotypes between healthy human individuals. Study-wide points: Naive subsets usually exceeded memory subsets in estimated richness. Represented diversity (both genetic and exposure-history) was limited by the small number of donors.

This clone has only one observation. The target antigen is unknown. Each subset's genomic DNA was shared equally among a number of immunoSEQ plates. Assay: immunoSEQ multiplex PCR; the TCRdb copy retains only in-frame clones and omits some. The sample holds roughly 1,000,000 clones, more than 75% seen once. Germline V gene lookup returns CDR1 SGDLS and CDR2 YYNGEE. The V end was cut by 3 bases, the J end by 7 bases, with 14 bases between. CDR3 length equals 13 residues. This clonotype originated in a man between 18 and 29 years old in good health. Some clones in this sample may be carry-over from other donors' samples. V gene TRBV9 combines with J gene TRBJ2-7; a possible D gene is TRBD1 (5 bases). The source material was memory CD4+ T cells from PBMCs. Subset denoted: CD45RA-negative fraction. The CDR3 sequence is CASSGDSLGEQYF. The DNA of the CDR3 is TGTGCCAGCAGCGGAGACAGCCTGGGTGAGCAGTACTTC.